This T cell receptor beta chain originates from a study of CD8 T cells in ankylosing spondylitis. General study findings and limits: A motif of eight highly homologous TCR beta variants was seen as apparently characteristic of ankylosing spondylitis blood. Peripheral blood samples showed relatively rare disease-linked clones, and these clones were CD8+. Disease-linked clones reportedly showed significant enrichment in matched ankylosing spondylitis synovial fluid.

Germline V gives CDR1 DFQATT, CDR2 SNEGSKA (reference sequence). Trimming left V 4 bases short and J 5 bases short, with 8 bases between. The CDR3 has 11 amino acids. On this clonotype itself: Its specificity is unknown.

MiXCR was run by TCRdb on the 5' RACE reads, yielding one entry per CDR3 protein. The sample holds under 250,000 distinct CDR3 sequences; over 8.5% are singletons and the top ten take 6.8%. This chain joins TRBV20-1 and TRBJ1-2, with no clear D. The sequence derives from a male donor with ankylosing spondylitis or in good health (not recorded which). The material sequenced was blood, either unsorted or a sorted T cell fraction (not recorded which). The CDR3 sequence: CSAKGYYGYTF. The CDR3 coding sequence is TGCAGTGCTAAAGGGTATTATGGCTACACCTTC.